This TCR beta chain was sequenced for a study of T cell changes during pregnancy in multiple sclerosis. The CDR3 is made up of 17 amino acids. V was shortened by 4 bases and J by 0 bases, with 19 bases between the two germline ends. Germline-derived CDR1 and CDR2 are SGHNT and YYREEE (reference sequence). Repertoires were generated with immunoSEQ multiplex PCR, while TCRdb's copy carries only in-frame clones and drops some. The profile shows about 49,000 clones, 95% of them singletons. The specimen was CD8+ T cells from peripheral blood mononuclear cells, collected in the first trimester of pregnancy. This chain links TRBV5-4 with TRBJ1-1; D perhaps matches TRBD1 (5 bases). This TCR was recovered from a female donor with multiple sclerosis, enrolled in a pregnancy study. CDR3 loop: CASSPGPGGPVNTEAFF. The CDR3 DNA reads as TGTGCCAGCAGCCCTGGACCCGGGGGACCGGTGAACACTGAAGCTTTCTTT.